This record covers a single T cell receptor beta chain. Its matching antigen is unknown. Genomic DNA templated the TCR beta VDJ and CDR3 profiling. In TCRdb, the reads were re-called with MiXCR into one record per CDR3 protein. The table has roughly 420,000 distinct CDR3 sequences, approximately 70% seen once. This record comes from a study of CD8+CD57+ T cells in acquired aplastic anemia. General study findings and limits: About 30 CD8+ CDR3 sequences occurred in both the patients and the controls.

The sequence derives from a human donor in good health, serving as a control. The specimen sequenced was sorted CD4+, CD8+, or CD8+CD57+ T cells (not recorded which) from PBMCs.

In DNA, the CDR3 is TGTGCCAGCAGTTTCGGGGGAACGGGAAAGAACACTGAAGCTTTCTTT. This gives the protein CASSFGGTGKNTEAFF. The chain combines TRBV12-3 or TRBV12-4 with TRBJ1-1; the D gene is possibly TRBD1 (5 bases). The CDR3 loop spans 16 amino acids. Trimming removed 3 bases at V and 1 base at J, with 15 bases between.